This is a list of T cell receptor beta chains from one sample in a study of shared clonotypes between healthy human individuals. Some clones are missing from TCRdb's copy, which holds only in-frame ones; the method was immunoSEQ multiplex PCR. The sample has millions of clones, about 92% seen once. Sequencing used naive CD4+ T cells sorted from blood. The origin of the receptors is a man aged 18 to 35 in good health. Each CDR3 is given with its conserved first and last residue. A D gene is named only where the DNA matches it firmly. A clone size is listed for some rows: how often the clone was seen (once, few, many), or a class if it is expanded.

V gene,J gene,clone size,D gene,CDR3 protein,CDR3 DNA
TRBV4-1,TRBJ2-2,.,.,CASSRGPTFNTGELFF,TGCGCCAGCAGCCGGGGACCGACCTTTAACACCGGGGAGCTGTTTTTT
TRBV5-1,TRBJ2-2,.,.,CASSYTGGQGRPGELFF,TGCGCCAGCAGCTACACTGGGGGCCAGGGCCGACCCGGGGAGCTGTTTTTT
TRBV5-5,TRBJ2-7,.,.,CASSLAAGALYEQYF,TGTGCCAGCAGCTTGGCCGCAGGGGCACTCTACGAGCAGTACTTC
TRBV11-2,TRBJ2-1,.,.,CASRRAGLRSYNEQFF,TGTGCCAGCAGACGCGCGGGTTTAAGGTCCTACAATGAGCAGTTCTTC
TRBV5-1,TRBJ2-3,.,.,CASSLVVGGTDTQYF,TGCGCCAGCAGCTTGGTTGTAGGAGGCACAGATACGCAGTATTTT
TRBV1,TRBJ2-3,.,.,CTSSSARDSRSTQYF,TGCACCAGCAGCTCGGCACGAGACTCGAGGAGCACGCAGTATTTT
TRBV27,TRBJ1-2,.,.,CASSPGHILNYGYTF,TGTGCCAGCAGTCCTGGACACATCCTTAACTATGGCTACACCTTC
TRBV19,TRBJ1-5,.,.,CASSGVTNSNQPQHF,TGTGCCAGTAGTGGAGTCACTAACAGCAATCAGCCCCAGCATTTT
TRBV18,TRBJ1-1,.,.,CASFVNPNTEAFF,TGTGCCAGCTTCGTTAATCCGAACACTGAAGCTTTCTTT
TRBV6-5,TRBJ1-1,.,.,CASSPAGLYTEAFF,TGTGCCAGCAGCCCCGCAGGGCTGTACACTGAAGCTTTCTTT
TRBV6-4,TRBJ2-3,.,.,CASSESTSSDTQYF,TGTGCCAGCAGTGAAAGTACTAGTTCAGATACGCAGTATTTT
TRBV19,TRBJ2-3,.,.,CASRKIADPTDTQYF,TGTGCCAGTCGAAAAATAGCGGACCCCACAGATACGCAGTATTTT
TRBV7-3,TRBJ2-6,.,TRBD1,CASSPGQGITNVLTF,TGTGCCAGCAGCCCCGGACAGGGAATAACCAACGTCCTGACTTTC
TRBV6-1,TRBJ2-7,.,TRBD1,CASRTGVLYEQYF,TGTGCCAGCAGAACAGGGGTTTTGTACGAGCAGTACTTC
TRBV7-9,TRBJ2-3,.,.,CASSTRAGDTFADTQYF,TGTGCCAGCAGCACCCGTGCAGGGGATACGTTTGCAGATACGCAGTATTTT
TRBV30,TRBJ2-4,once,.,CAWSRDESIQYF,TGTGCCTGGAGTCGAGATGAGTCCATTCAGTACTTC
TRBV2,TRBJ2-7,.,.,CASSAGRNYYEQYF,TGTGCCAGCAGTGCAGGCAGAAATTACTACGAGCAGTACTTC
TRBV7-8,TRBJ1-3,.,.,CASTAGGNTIYF,TGTGCCAGCACCGCTGGAGGAAACACCATATATTTT
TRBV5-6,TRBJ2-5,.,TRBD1,CASSPGTGGETQYF,TGTGCCAGCAGCCCCGGGACAGGGGGAGAGACCCAGTACTTC
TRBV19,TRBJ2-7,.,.,CASTKGRTLGEQYF,TGTGCCAGTACCAAGGGACGGACCCTCGGGGAGCAGTACTTC
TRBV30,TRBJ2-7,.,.,CAWKFASSSYEQYF,TGTGCCTGGAAGTTTGCCAGTAGCTCCTACGAGCAGTACTTC
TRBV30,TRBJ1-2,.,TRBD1,CAATGTGQGYTF,TGTGCCGCGACCGGGACAGGGCAAGGCTACACCTTC
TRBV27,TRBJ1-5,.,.,CASSLGAGLQPQHF,TGTGCCAGCAGTTTAGGGGCAGGGTTGCAGCCCCAGCATTTT
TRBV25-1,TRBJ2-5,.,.,CASSDGSQETQYF,TGTGCCAGCAGTGACGGGAGTCAAGAGACCCAGTACTTC
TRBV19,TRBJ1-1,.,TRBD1,CASSIWQGESEAFF,TGTGCCAGTAGTATTTGGCAGGGGGAATCTGAAGCTTTCTTT
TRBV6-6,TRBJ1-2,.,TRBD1,CASSLQGAYGYTF,TGTGCCAGCAGTTTACAGGGGGCGTATGGCTACACCTTC
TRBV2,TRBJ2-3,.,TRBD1,CASSGQGSSTDTQYF,TGTGCCAGCAGCGGACAGGGGTCTAGCACAGATACGCAGTATTTT
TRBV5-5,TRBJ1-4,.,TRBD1,CASSYRQGTNEKLFF,TGTGCCAGCAGCTACCGACAGGGCACTAATGAAAAACTGTTTTTT
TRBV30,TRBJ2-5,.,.,CAWMRTEEETQYF,TGTGCCTGGATGAGGACAGAAGAAGAGACCCAGTACTTC
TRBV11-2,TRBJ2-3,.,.,CASSVGGDTQYF,TGTGCCAGCAGTGTAGGGGGGGATACGCAGTATTTT
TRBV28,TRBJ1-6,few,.,CASRGSGALHSPLHF,TGTGCCAGCAGGGGGTCCGGGGCCCTCCATTCACCCCTCCACTTT
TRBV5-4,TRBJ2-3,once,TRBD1,CASSRDRADTQYF,TGTGCCAGCAGCCGAGACAGGGCAGATACGCAGTATTTT
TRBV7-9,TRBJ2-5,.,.,CASSLAPEAQYF,TGTGCCAGCAGCTTAGCTCCCGAAGCCCAGTACTTC
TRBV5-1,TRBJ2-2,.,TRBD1,CASSATGTGNTGELFF,TGCGCCAGCAGCGCCACCGGGACAGGGAACACCGGGGAGCTGTTTTTT
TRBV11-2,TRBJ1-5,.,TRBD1,CASSLSGGVQPQHF,TGTGCCAGCAGCTTATCAGGGGGCGTCCAGCCCCAGCATTTT
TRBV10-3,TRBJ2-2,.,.,CAISPITGELFF,TGTGCCATCAGCCCAATCACCGGGGAGCTGTTTTTT
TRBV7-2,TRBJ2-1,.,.,CASSPDPYNEQFF,TGTGCCAGCAGCCCGGACCCCTACAATGAGCAGTTCTTC
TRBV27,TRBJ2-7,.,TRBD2,CASSKLAGGPSYEQYF,TGTGCCAGCAGTAAACTAGCGGGGGGACCCTCCTACGAGCAGTACTTC
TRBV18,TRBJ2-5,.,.,CASSPARDYQETQYF,TGTGCCAGCTCACCAGCCAGGGACTACCAAGAGACCCAGTACTTC
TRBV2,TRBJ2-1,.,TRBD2,CASRKLAGVILSYNEQFF,TGTGCCAGCAGAAAACTAGCGGGGGTGATCCTTTCCTACAATGAGCAGTTCTTC
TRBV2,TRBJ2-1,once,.,CASSDFFNEQFF,TGTGCCAGCAGTGATTTCTTCAATGAGCAGTTCTTC
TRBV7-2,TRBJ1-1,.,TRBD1,CASSPGQGNTEAFF,TGTGCCAGCAGCCCGGGACAGGGGAACACTGAAGCTTTCTTT
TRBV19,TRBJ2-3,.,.,CASSARNTGTQYF,TGTGCCAGTAGTGCTAGGAATACGGGTACGCAGTATTTT
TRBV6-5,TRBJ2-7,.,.,CASSYLQENYEQYF,TGTGCCAGCAGTTACTTACAGGAAAACTACGAGCAGTACTTC
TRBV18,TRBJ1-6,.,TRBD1,CASSPFGRQGGNSPLHF,TGTGCCAGCTCACCATTCGGACGACAGGGGGGTAATTCACCCCTCCACTTT
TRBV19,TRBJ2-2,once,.,CATSSMGGLSQSGELFF,TGTGCCACCAGTAGTATGGGTGGTCTCAGCCAGTCCGGGGAGCTGTTTTTT